These 24 T cell receptor beta chains share one sample of origin, sequenced in a study of cytomegalovirus exposure and HLA in healthy donors. PCR was performed using 60 Vbeta and 13 Jbeta primers. The repertoire was sequenced with immunoSEQ multiplex PCR; TCRdb's copy has only in-frame clones and lacks some. The table lists about 100,000 clones, 65% to 85% of them singletons, with 10% in the top ten. The sequencing input was PBMCs. All receptors derive from a man aged 45-60 years in good health and CMV-seronegative.

The chain has TRBV11-2 and TRBJ1-1; no reliable D call. There are 13 residues in the CDR3. Germline CDR1 is SGHAT and CDR2 is FQNNGV. V gave up 5 bases and J gave up 1 base, with 8 bases separating them. This chain's CDR3 is CASSEGRNTEAFF. The CDR3 DNA follows: TGTGCCAGCAGCGAGGGTAGGAACACTGAAGCTTTCTTT.

The chain joins TRBV7-8 to TRBJ2-2; 9 bases fit TRBD2. Germline-derived CDR1 and CDR2 are SGHVS and FQNEAQ. After removal of 3 bases from V and 2 bases from J, the junction contained 1 base not matched to a gene. The length of the CDR3 is 15 residues. The CDR3: CASSLTSGNTGELFF. The CDR3 DNA sequence: TGTGCCAGCAGCTTGACTAGCGGCAACACCGGGGAGCTGTTTTTT.

The chain joins TRBV30 to TRBJ2-3; 8 bases line up with TRBD1. The CDR3 runs to 14 residues. Trimming took 0 bases from V and 4 from J; bases not matched to a gene: 3. Germline V lookup: CDR1 GTSNPN, CDR2 SVGIG (reference sequence). CDR3 sequence reads: CAWSVQGGPDTQYF. As DNA, the CDR3 is TGTGCCTGGAGTGTACAGGGGGGCCCAGATACGCAGTATTTT.

The V and J genes are TRBV18 and TRBJ2-1; TRBD2 matches 15 bases. With V trimmed by 3 bases and J by 4 bases, 1 base remained unmatched. Germline V gene sequence: CDR1 KGHSH, CDR2 LQKENI. The CDR3 sequence is 16 residues long. CDR3 coding DNA: TGTGCCAGCTCACCGGGACTAGCGGGAGGATACAATGAGCAGTTCTTC. It specifies CASSPGLAGGYNEQFF.

The rearrangement joins TRBV7-2 to TRBJ2-1; D remains ambiguous. V shed 0 bases and J shed 4 bases, with 7 bases lying between them. In germline, CDR1 is SGHTA, CDR2 FQGNSA. The CDR3 is made up of 14 amino acids. For the CDR3, the DNA is TGTGCCAGCAGCTTAGCCGGGTCATACAATGAGCAGTTCTTC. This codes for CASSLAGSYNEQFF.

This chain links TRBV2 with TRBJ2-3; 11 bases map to TRBD2. CDR3 size: 15 residues. V shed 6 bases and J 2 bases; nucleotides not matched to a gene: 4. Per the germline V gene, CDR1 is SNHLY and CDR2 is FYNNEI. In nucleotides, the CDR3 is TGTGCCAGCAGCGTGACTAGCGGGACCACAGATACGCAGTATTTT. It translates to CASSVTSGTTDTQYF.

V is TRBV28 and J is TRBJ1-5; 8 bases fit TRBD1. The germline V gene encodes CDR1 MDHEN and CDR2 SYDVKM. After removal of 1 base from V and 3 bases from J, the junction contained 11 bases not matched to a gene. This CDR3 contains 18 residues. CDR3 residues: CASSLSTGEDAINQPQHF. The CDR3 nucleotides are TGTGCCAGCAGTTTATCGACAGGGGAAGATGCGATCAATCAGCCCCAGCATTTT.

The gene calls are TRBV6-5 and TRBJ1-5; 7 bases match TRBD1. After removal of 5 bases from V and 3 bases from J, the junction contained 7 bases not matched to a gene. From germline, CDR1 is MNHEY and CDR2 SVGAGI. The CDR3 sequence is 15 residues long. CDR3 nucleotides: TGTGCCAGCAGTGACTACAGGGGTAACAATCAGCCCCAGCATTTT. The encoded protein is CASSDYRGNNQPQHF.

This clone was recorded a few times. V and J are TRBV4-3 and TRBJ2-6; D is ambiguous. Trimming stripped 4 bases from V and 0 bases from J, with 4 bases between. CDR3 length equals 14 residues. From germline, CDR1 is LGHNA and CDR2 YSLEER. CDR3 coding DNA: TGCGCCAGCAGCCCGGGCTCTGGGGCCAACGTCCTGACTTTC. Encoded protein: CASSPGSGANVLTF.

This clone was detected once. The chain recombines TRBV7-3 with TRBJ2-7, with TRBD2 matching 11 bases. From germline, CDR1 is SGHTA and CDR2 FQGTGA. Trimming at V came to 5 bases and at J to 5 bases, leaving 8 bases not matched to a gene. The CDR3 length is 15 residues. CDR3 loop: CASSPELAGVNEQYF. CDR3 in DNA: TGTGCCAGCAGCCCCGAACTAGCGGGGGTTAACGAGCAGTACTTC.

The chain carries TRBV19 and TRBJ2-7; maybe TRBD2 (6 bases). The CDR3 has 15 amino acids. V was clipped by 1 base and J by 4 bases, with 14 bases between them. Germline V gives CDR1 LNHDA, CDR2 SQIVND (reference sequence). This CDR3 reads CASSIAGVRQYEQYF. Here the CDR3 DNA reads TGTGCCAGTAGTATAGCGGGAGTAAGACAATACGAGCAGTACTTC.

The V and J genes are TRBV18 and TRBJ2-7, with TRBD1 matching 8 bases. V dropped 6 bases and J dropped 4; count of bases not matched to a gene: 8. In germline, CDR1 is KGHSH, CDR2 LQKENI. CDR3 length: 14 amino acids. The CDR3 sequence is CASSPGTGHYEQYF. The DNA of the CDR3 is TGTGCCAGCTCCCCTGGGACAGGACATTACGAGCAGTACTTC. Based on the CDR3 plus reference TRBV18 and TRBJ2-7, the full variable domain is NAGVMQNPRHLVRRRGQEARLRCSPMKGHSHVYWYRQLPEEGLKFMVYLQKENIIDESGMPKERFSAEFPKEGPSILRIQQVVRGDSAAYFCASSPGTGHYEQYFGPGTRLTVT.

The rearrangement links TRBV27 to TRBJ2-5, with 9 bases lining up with TRBD1. The end of the DNA is better explained by TRBJ2-7, so the J call may be wrong. CDR1 is MNHEY and CDR2 is SMNVEV in the germline V gene (reference sequence). There are 14 residues in the CDR3. The CDR3 spells CASSLRTGAYEQYF. In nucleotides, the CDR3 is TGTGCCAGCAGTTTAAGGACAGGGGCCTACGAGCAGTACTTC.

This clone was seen a handful of times. This chain uses TRBV20-1 with TRBJ2-1, with TRBD1 identical over 7 bases. The trim removed 5 bases at V and 13 bases at J, leaving 8 bases unmatched. The V gene's germline CDR1 is DFQATT and CDR2 SNEGSKA (reference sequence). This CDR3 is 11 amino acids long. Written as DNA, the CDR3 is TGCAGTGCTGAAGTACAGGGGATTCAGTTCTTC. Residues: CSAEVQGIQFF.

V usage is TRBV7-9 and J usage is TRBJ1-1; 7 bases line up with TRBD1. V shed 8 bases, J shed 0 bases, and the junction held 9 bases outside the gene matches. The CDR3 has 15 amino acids. CDR1 is SEHNR and CDR2 is FQNEAQ in the germline V gene (reference sequence). As DNA, the CDR3 is TGTGCCAGCGGTGGACAGGTAAAGATGAACACTGAAGCTTTCTTT. Protein: CASGGQVKMNTEAFF.

The chain has TRBV28 and TRBJ2-3, with D possibly being TRBD2 (5 bases). The V gene's germline CDR1 is MDHEN and CDR2 SYDVKM. The CDR3 contains 19 residues. V was cut by 8 bases and J by 2 bases, with 29 bases left in between. The CDR3, as DNA: TGTGCCAGCTCGACCGCCCCCGGAACGCCTAGCCGGGACACAGATACGCAGTATTTT. This gives the protein CASSTAPGTPSRDTDTQYF.

The rearrangement joins TRBV9 to TRBJ2-1, with 9 positions matching TRBD2. The junction had 10 bases not matched to a gene; V was cut back by 1 base and J by 5 bases. CDR1 is SGDLS and CDR2 is YYNGEE in the germline V gene. The CDR3 has 17 residues. In DNA form, the CDR3 reads TGTGCCAGCAGCGTAAGTCCAGCTAGCGGGGATAACAATGAGCAGTTCTTC. As protein: CASSVSPASGDNNEQFF. The full variable domain, completed using reference TRBV9 and TRBJ2-1, is DSGVTQTPKHLITATGQRVTLRCSPRSGDLSVYWYQQSLDQGLQFLIQYYNGEERAKGNILERFSAQQFPDLHSELNLSSLELGDSALYFCASSVSPASGDNNEQFFGPGTRLTVL.

V is TRBV28 and J is TRBJ1-1; D might be TRBD1 (6 bases). Germline values: CDR1 MDHEN, CDR2 SYDVKM. Deletions cut 7 bases from V and 0 bases from J, with 15 bases between. CDR3 length: 15 amino acids. Here the CDR3 reads CASKRQGNMNTEAFF. DNA of the CDR3: TGTGCCAGCAAACGGCAGGGGAACATGAACACTGAAGCTTTCTTT.

As for this clone: Other nucleotide sequences from this sample produce the same CDR3. V is TRBV14 and J is TRBJ2-2; the D gene is possibly TRBD1 (6 bases). The CDR3 consists of 23 residues. Trimming removed 1 base from V and 0 bases from J, with 30 bases in between. Germline V gives CDR1 SGHDN, CDR2 FVKESK. DNA for the CDR3: TGTGCCAGCAGCCAAGGGCGGTTTTGCCGGAAACAGGGATTGTTATCGAACACCGGGGAGCTGTTTTTT. Translating gives CASSQGRFCRKQGLLSNTGELFF. The full variable domain, completed using reference TRBV14 and TRBJ2-2, is EAGVTQFPSHSVIEKGQTVTLRCDPISGHDNLYWYRRVMGKEIKFLLHFVKESKQDESGMPNNRFLAERTGGTYSTLKVQPAELEDSGVYFCASSQGRFCRKQGLLSNTGELFFGEGSRLTVL.

The chain couples TRBV7-9 to TRBJ1-1, with TRBD1 as a possible D gene (5 bases). The CDR3 is made up of 14 amino acids. V dropped 1 base and J dropped 3 bases, with 9 bases sitting between them. CDR1 is SEHNR, CDR2 FQNEAQ, per germline (reference sequence). CDR3 nucleotide sequence: TGTGCCAGCAGCTTAGTTAGCAGGGACACTGAAGCTTTCTTT. Its protein product is CASSLVSRDTEAFF.

This sequence joins TRBV19 and TRBJ2-7; 10 bases map to TRBD1. The length of the CDR3 is 15 residues. Looked up from germline, CDR1 is LNHDA and CDR2 is SQIVND (reference sequence). Trimming removed 5 bases from V and 6 bases from J; junction bases left unmatched: 10. In DNA, the CDR3 is TGTGCCAGTAGTTCGTCAGGGACAGGGGAAGGCGAGCAGTACTTC. Protein: CASSSSGTGEGEQYF.

J is TRBJ2-7 and V is TRBV6-1; TRBD2 aligns across 9 bases. Germline V gene data show CDR1 as MNHNS and CDR2 as SASEGT. The CDR3 is made up of 11 amino acids. Trimming cost V 7 bases and J 7 bases; bases outside gene matches: 2. CDR3: CASMRGGEQYF. CDR3 nucleotide sequence: TGTGCCAGCATGCGGGGGGGGGAGCAGTACTTC.

The chain carries TRBV4-3 and TRBJ2-2; 10 bases map to TRBD2. This CDR3 comprises 20 residues. The germline gives CDR1 LGHNA, CDR2 YSLEER. Unmatched junction bases numbered 13, after V lost 0 bases and J lost 3 bases. For the CDR3, the DNA is TGCGCCAGCAGCCAAGAGGTGGCGGCTAGCGGGGGCTGGTACACCGGGGAGCTGTTTTTT. Translated: CASSQEVAASGGWYTGELFF.

The gene calls are TRBV19 and TRBJ2-3; no reliable D call. Germline values: CDR1 LNHDA, CDR2 SQIVND (reference sequence). The CDR3 has 13 amino acids. Between the trimmed V and J ends, which lost 6 bases and 3 bases, there was a span of 10 bases. Written as DNA, the CDR3 is TGTGCCAGTAGCCAATCCGGGACAGATACGCAGTATTTT. It specifies CASSQSGTDTQYF.